This T cell receptor (beta chain) was found in a study of molecular identifiers for immune sequencing clone quantification. Study-level results: Among some 1.1 million naive cells, spiked Jurkat TCR RNA from a single cell was reportedly detectable. For highly expanded clones, sizes could be underestimated when identical TCR molecules share a barcode.

Preparation of naive CD8 libraries involved roughly 19,000 to 1,100,000 sorted cells and 10%, 30% or 50% RNA. Naive CD8 T cells were sorted as CD8+CD4-CCR7+CD45RA+. This clonotype was observed many times. The antigen remains unidentified. TCRdb re-called the PCR reads through MiXCR, storing one row per CDR3 protein. Among some 320,000 distinct CDR3 sequences listed, 20% to 25% were seen once. Sequenced: naive CD8+ T cells from blood, with Jurkat cell RNA spiked in. The subset here: FACS-sorted CD8+CD4-CCR7+CD45RA+ naive T cells. This TCR came from a human donor in good health. Some libraries in this study had Jurkat cell RNA spiked in.

The CDR3 nucleotides read TGTGCCAGTAGTATGGCCTTGAACACTGAAGCTTTCTTT. Translating gives CASSMALNTEAFF. The chain employs TRBV19 and TRBJ1-1; D gene ambiguous. The CDR3 has 13 amino acids. Germline V gene sequence: CDR1 LNHDA, CDR2 SQIVND (reference sequence). V was cut by 3 bases and J by 0 bases, with 5 bases left in between.